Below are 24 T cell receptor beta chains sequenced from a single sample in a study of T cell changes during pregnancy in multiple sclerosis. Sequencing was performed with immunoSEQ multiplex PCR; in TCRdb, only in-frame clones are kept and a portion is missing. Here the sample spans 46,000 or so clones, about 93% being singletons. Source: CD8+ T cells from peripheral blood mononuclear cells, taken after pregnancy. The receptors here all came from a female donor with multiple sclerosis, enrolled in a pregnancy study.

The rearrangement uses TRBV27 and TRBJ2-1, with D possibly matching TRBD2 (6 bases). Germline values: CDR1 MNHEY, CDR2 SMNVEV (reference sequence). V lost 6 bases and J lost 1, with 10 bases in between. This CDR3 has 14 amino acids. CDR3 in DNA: TGTGCCAGCAGGCCTGGGGGGTCCTACAATGAGCAGTTCTTC. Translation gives CASRPGGSYNEQFF.

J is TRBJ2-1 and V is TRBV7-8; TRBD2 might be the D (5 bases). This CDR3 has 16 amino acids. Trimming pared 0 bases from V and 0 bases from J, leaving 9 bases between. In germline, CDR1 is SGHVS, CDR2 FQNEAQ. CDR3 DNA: TGTGCCAGCAGCTTAGCCGAGGGAAGCTCCTACAATGAGCAGTTCTTC. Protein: CASSLAEGSSYNEQFF.

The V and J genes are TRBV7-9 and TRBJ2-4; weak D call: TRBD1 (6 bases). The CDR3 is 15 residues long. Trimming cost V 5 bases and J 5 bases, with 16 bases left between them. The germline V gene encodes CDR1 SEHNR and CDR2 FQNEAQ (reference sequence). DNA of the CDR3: TGTGCCAGCAGCCCGACCGGGACAAGGGAAAACATTCAGTACTTC. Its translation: CASSPTGTRENIQYF.

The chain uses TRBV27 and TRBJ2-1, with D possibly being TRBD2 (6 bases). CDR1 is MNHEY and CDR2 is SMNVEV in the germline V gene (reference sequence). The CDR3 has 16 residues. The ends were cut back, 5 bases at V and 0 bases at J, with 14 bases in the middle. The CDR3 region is CASSEDSGSSYNEQFF. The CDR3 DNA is TGTGCCAGCAGTGAAGATAGCGGAAGCTCCTACAATGAGCAGTTCTTC.

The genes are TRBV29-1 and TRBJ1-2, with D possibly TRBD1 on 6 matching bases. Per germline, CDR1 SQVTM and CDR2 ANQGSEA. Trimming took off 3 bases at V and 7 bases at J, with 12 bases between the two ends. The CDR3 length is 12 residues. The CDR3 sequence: CSVDAGVPGYTF. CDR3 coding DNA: TGCAGCGTTGATGCAGGGGTTCCTGGCTACACCTTC.

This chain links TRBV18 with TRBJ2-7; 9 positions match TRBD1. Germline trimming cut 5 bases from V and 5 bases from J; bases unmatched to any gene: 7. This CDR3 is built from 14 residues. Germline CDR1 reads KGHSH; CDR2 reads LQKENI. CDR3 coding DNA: TGTGCCAGCTCAGAGACAGGGGGAGTCAACGAGCAGTACTTC. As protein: CASSETGGVNEQYF. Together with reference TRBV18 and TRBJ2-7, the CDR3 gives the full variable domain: NAGVMQNPRHLVRRRGQEARLRCSPMKGHSHVYWYRQLPEEGLKFMVYLQKENIIDESGMPKERFSAEFPKEGPSILRIQQVVRGDSAAYFCASSETGGVNEQYFGPGTRLTVT.

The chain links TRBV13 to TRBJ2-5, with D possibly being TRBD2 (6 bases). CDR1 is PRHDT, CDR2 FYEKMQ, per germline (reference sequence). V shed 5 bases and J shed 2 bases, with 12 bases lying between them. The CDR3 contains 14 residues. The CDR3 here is CASSREAFQETQYF. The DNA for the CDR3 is TGTGCCAGCAGCAGGGAGGCCTTTCAAGAGACCCAGTACTTC.

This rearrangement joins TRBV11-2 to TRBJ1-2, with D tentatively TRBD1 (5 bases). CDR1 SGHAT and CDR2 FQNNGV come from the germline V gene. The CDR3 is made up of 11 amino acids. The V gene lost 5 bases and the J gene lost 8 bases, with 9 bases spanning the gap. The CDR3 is CASSPGGGYTF. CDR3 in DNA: TGTGCCAGCAGCCCCGGGGGAGGCTACACCTTC.

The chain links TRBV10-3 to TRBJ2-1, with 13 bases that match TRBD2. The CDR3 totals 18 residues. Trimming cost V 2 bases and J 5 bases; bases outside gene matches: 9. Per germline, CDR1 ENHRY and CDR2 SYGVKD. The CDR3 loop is CAISEGGLAGSNDNEQFF. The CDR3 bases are TGTGCCATCAGTGAGGGGGGACTAGCGGGATCGAACGACAATGAGCAGTTCTTC.

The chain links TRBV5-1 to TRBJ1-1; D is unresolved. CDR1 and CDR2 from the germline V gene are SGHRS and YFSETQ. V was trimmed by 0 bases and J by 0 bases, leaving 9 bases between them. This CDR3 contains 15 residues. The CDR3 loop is CASSLEEGLNTEAFF. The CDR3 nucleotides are TGCGCCAGCAGCTTGGAAGAGGGCCTGAACACTGAAGCTTTCTTT.

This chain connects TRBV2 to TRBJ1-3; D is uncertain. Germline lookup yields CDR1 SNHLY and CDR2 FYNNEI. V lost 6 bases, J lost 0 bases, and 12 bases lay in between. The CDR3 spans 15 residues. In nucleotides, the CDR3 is TGTGCCAGCAGCGAACCCCCCCGCTCTGGAAACACCATATATTTT. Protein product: CASSEPPRSGNTIYF.

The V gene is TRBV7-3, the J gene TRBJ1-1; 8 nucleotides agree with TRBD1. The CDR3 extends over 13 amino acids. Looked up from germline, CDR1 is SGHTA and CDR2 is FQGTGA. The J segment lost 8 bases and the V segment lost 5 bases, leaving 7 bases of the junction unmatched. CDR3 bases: TGTGCCAGCAGCCAGGGGGCGAGCATCGAAGCTTTCTTT. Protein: CASSQGASIEAFF.

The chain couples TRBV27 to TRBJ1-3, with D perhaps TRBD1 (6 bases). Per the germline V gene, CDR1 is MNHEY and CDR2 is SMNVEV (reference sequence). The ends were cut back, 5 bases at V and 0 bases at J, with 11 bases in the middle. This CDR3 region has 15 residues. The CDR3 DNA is TGTGCCAGCAGTATCACAGGGAGCTCTGGAAACACCATATATTTT. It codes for CASSITGSSGNTIYF.

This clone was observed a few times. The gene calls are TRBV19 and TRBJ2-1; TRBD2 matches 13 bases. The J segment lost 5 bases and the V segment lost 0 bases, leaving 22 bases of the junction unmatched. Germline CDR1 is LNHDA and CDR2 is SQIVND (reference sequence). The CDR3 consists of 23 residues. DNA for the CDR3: TGTGCCAGTAGTATAGACCCCAGCCGACCGGGACTAGCGGGGTTAGACTTTCACAATGAGCAGTTCTTC. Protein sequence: CASSIDPSRPGLAGLDFHNEQFF. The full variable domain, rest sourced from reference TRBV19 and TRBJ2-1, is DGGITQSPKYLFRKEGQNVTLSCEQNLNHDAMYWYRQDPGQGLRLIYYSQIVNDFQKGDIAEGYSVSREKKESFPLTVTSAQKNPTAFYLCASSIDPSRPGLAGLDFHNEQFFGPGTRLTVL.

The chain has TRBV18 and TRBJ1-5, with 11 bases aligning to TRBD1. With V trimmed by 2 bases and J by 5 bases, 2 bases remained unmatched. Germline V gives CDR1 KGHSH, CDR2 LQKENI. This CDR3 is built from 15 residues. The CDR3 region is CASSPRDRGDQPQHF. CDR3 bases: TGTGCCAGCTCACCAAGGGACAGGGGGGATCAGCCCCAGCATTTT.

CDR3 in DNA: TGTGCCAGCAGCCCTCCTTTTCGAAACACCATATATTTT. It is translated as CASSPPFRNTIYF. V is TRBV9 and J is TRBJ1-3; D not certain. CDR1 and CDR2 from the germline V gene are SGDLS and YYNGEE. The germline V and J ends were trimmed by 4 bases and 5 bases, with 10 bases remaining between them. CDR3 size: 13 residues.

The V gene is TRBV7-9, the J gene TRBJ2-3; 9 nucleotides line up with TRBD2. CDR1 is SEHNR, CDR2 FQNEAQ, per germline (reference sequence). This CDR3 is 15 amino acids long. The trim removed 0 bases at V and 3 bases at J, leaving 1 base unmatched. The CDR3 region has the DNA TGTGCCAGCAGCTTAGCTAGCGGGAGAACAGATACGCAGTATTTT. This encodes CASSLASGRTDTQYF.

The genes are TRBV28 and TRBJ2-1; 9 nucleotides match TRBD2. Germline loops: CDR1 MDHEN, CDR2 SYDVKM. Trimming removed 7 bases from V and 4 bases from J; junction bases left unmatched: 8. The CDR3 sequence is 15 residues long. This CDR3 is CASNSGTSIYNEQFF. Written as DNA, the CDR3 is TGTGCCAGCAACTCCGGGACTAGCATTTACAATGAGCAGTTCTTC.

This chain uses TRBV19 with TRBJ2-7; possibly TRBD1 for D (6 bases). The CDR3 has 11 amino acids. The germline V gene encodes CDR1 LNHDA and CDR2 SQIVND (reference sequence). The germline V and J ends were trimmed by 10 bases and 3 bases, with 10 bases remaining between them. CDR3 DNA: TGTGCCACTGGGACATTCTACGAGCAGTACTTC. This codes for CATGTFYEQYF.

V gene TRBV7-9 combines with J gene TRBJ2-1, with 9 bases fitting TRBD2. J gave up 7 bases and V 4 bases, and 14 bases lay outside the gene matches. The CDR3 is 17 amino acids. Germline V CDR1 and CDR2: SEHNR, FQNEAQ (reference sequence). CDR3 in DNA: TGTGCCAGCAGCTCAGGACCACTGAGCGGGAGGACGAATGAGCAGTTCTTC. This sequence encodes CASSSGPLSGRTNEQFF. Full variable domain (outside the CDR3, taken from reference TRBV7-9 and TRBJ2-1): DTGVSQNPRHKITKRGQNVTFRCDPISEHNRLYWYRQTLGQGPEFLTYFQNEAQLEKSRLLSDRFSAERPKGSFSTLEIQRTEQGDSAMYLCASSSGPLSGRTNEQFFGPGTRLTVL.

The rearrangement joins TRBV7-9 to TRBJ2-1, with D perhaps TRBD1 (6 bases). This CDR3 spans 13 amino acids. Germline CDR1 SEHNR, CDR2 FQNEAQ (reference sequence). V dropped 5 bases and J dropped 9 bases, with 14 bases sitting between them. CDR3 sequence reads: CASSRTETTEQFF. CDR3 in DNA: TGTGCCAGCAGCCGGACAGAGACGACTGAGCAGTTCTTC.

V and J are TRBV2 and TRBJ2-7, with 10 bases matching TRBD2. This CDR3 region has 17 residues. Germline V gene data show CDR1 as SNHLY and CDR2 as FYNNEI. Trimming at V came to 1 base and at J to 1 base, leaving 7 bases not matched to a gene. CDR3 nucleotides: TGTGCCAGCAGTGAAGAAGACGGGACTAGCGTATCCTACGAGCAGTACTTC. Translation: CASSEEDGTSVSYEQYF.

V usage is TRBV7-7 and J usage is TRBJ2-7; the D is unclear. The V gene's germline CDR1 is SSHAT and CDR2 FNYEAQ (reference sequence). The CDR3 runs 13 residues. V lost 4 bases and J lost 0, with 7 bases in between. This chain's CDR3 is CASSYAGSYEQYF. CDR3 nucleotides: TGTGCCAGCAGCTACGCCGGCTCCTACGAGCAGTACTTC.

In DNA, the CDR3 is TGTGCCAGCAGTTCAGGGGGGTTGAACGAGCAGTACTTC. Its translation is CASSSGGLNEQYF. The chain uses TRBV6-5 and TRBJ2-7; D might be TRBD1 (7 bases). CDR3 length: 13 amino acids. Germline assignment: CDR1 MNHEY and CDR2 SVGAGI. Trimming cost V 4 bases and J 5 bases, with 12 bases left between them.